Listed here are 5 T cell receptor beta chains from one sample, sequenced in a study of shared clonotypes between healthy human individuals. Sequencing was performed with immunoSEQ multiplex PCR; in TCRdb, only in-frame clones are kept and a portion is missing. The sample includes just over 2,000,000 clones, 85% to 95% of them seen just once. The sequenced sample consisted of naive CD4+ T cells sorted from blood. Noted subset: CD45RA+ positively selected. The source is a man younger than 30 in good health.

The V gene is TRBV18, the J gene TRBJ2-7; D gene unclear. V lost 2 bases, J lost 2 bases, and 10 bases lay in between. The length of the CDR3 is 14 residues. From germline, CDR1 is KGHSH and CDR2 LQKENI. CDR3 protein: CASSPNGNPYEQYF. CDR3 DNA sequence: TGTGCCAGCTCACCAAATGGGAACCCCTACGAGCAGTACTTC.

As DNA, the CDR3 is TGTGCCAGCAGTGAATCCCGCCGCAGGCTAGCGGGGGTTGATGAGCAGTTCTTC. This encodes CASSESRRRLAGVDEQFF. The chain is built from TRBV25-1 and TRBJ2-1, with 10 positions matching TRBD2. V lost 1 base to trimming and J lost 8 bases; unmatched junction nucleotides: 14. Germline V gene data show CDR1 as MGHDK and CDR2 as SYGVNS. The length of the CDR3 is 18 residues. Drawing the rest from reference TRBV25-1 and TRBJ2-1, the complete variable domain is EADIYQTPRYLVIGTGKKITLECSQTMGHDKMYWYQQDPGMELHLIHYSYGVNSTEKGDLSSESTVSRIRTEHFPLTLESARPSHTSQYLCASSESRRRLAGVDEQFFGPGTRLTVL.

As concerns this clone: This CDR3 is also generated by other DNA sequences in the sample. CDR3 DNA sequence: TGTGCCAGCAGTGGACAGGGGAATAGCAATCAGCCCCAGCATTTT. This translates into CASSGQGNSNQPQHF. The rearrangement uses TRBV6-1 and TRBJ1-5; 8 positions match TRBD1. CDR3 size: 15 residues. V shed 4 bases, J shed 0 bases, and the junction held 2 bases outside the gene matches. Looked up from germline, CDR1 is MNHNS and CDR2 is SASEGT.

V usage is TRBV14 and J usage is TRBJ2-7, with 7 bases matching TRBD1. V was pared by 4 bases and J by 1 base, with 4 bases of the junction left unmatched. This CDR3 spans 14 amino acids. Germline values: CDR1 SGHDN, CDR2 FVKESK. The chain's CDR3 is CASSPGTESYEQYF. The CDR3 DNA reads TGTGCCAGCAGCCCCGGGACAGAGTCCTACGAGCAGTACTTC.

This chain uses TRBV6-1 with TRBJ1-1; TRBD1 aligns across 7 bases. Trimming removed 2 bases from V and 11 bases from J; junction bases left unmatched: 8. Germline CDR1 MNHNS, CDR2 SASEGT. This CDR3 has 13 residues. The CDR3 sequence is CASSELRQGKAFF. DNA for the CDR3: TGTGCCAGCAGTGAATTGAGACAGGGTAAGGCTTTCTTT.